The 6 T cell receptor beta chains below come from one sample, sequenced in a study of blood T cell repertoires in COVID-19. Clones were read by immunoSEQ multiplex PCR, and TCRdb kept only the in-frame ones, dropping some. The sample records roughly 35,000 clones, about 81% being singletons. Material for sequencing was peripheral blood. Receptors were obtained from a man older than 75 with acute or convalescent COVID-19.

CDR3: CASSLAGGREAFF. Written as DNA, the CDR3 is TGTGCCAGCAGCTTAGCGGGGGGACGTGAAGCTTTCTTT. The chain has TRBV7-2 and TRBJ1-1, with D maybe TRBD1 (5 bases). The CDR3 has 13 amino acids. Germline V lookup: CDR1 SGHTA, CDR2 FQGNSA. The V and J ends lost 0 bases and 7 bases respectively, with 9 bases between them.

The chain links TRBV12-5 to TRBJ1-1, with 8 bases aligning to TRBD1. The CDR3 has 15 amino acids. Germline trimming cut 2 bases from V and 6 bases from J; bases unmatched to any gene: 8. From germline, CDR1 is LGHNT and CDR2 FRNRAP. This CDR3 reads CASGLSTGGFSEAFF. The CDR3 DNA follows: TGTGCTAGTGGTTTGAGCACAGGGGGATTCTCTGAAGCTTTCTTT.

A few counts support this clone. The J gene is TRBJ2-3, the V gene TRBV5-1, with D tentatively TRBD2 (6 bases). The germline V gene has CDR1 SGHRS and CDR2 YFSETQ. The CDR3 is made up of 14 amino acids. V was cut by 4 bases and J by 3 bases, with 12 bases left in between. The CDR3 nucleotides are TGCGCCAGCAGCGGGCGGCTAGCGACAGATACGCAGTATTTT. Translating gives CASSGRLATDTQYF.

This clone was observed a single time. J is TRBJ1-6 and V is TRBV9; possibly TRBD1 for D (5 bases). Per germline, CDR1 SGDLS and CDR2 YYNGEE. CDR3 length equals 17 residues. V lost 4 bases and J lost 6, with 20 bases in between. Here the CDR3 reads CASSQRDGGDRNSPLHF. Here the CDR3 DNA reads TGTGCCAGCAGCCAGCGGGACGGTGGGGACCGTAATTCACCCCTCCACTTT.

This clone is deemed medium-sized. In nucleotides, the CDR3 is TGTGCCAGCAGCCCCCAGGCGGGCCGGAATACGCAGTATTTT. Protein: CASSPQAGRNTQYF. This chain links TRBV7-2 with TRBJ2-3; D may be TRBD2 (5 bases). The germline gives CDR1 SGHTA, CDR2 FQGNSA. This CDR3 is built from 14 residues. V was clipped by 5 bases and J by 7 bases, with 16 bases between them. Complete variable domain (other parts from reference TRBV7-2 and TRBJ2-3): GAGVSQSPSNKVTEKGKDVELRCDPISGHTALYWYRQSLGQGLEFLIYFQGNSAPDKSGLPSDRFSAERTGGSVSTLTIQRTQQEDSAVYLCASSPQAGRNTQYFGPGTRLTVL.

The chain combines TRBV12-3 or TRBV12-4 with TRBJ1-1, with 9 nucleotides matching TRBD1. The CDR3 spans 13 residues. Trimming at V came to 7 bases and at J to 2 bases, leaving 2 bases not matched to a gene. Written as DNA, the CDR3 is TGTGCCAGCACCACAGGGGGCAACACTGAAGCTTTCTTT. This translates into CASTTGGNTEAFF.